Sequencing of this T cell receptor beta chain was carried out in a study of long-term antiretroviral therapy in people with HIV. About the study: Samples collected earliest predate the 2015 immediate-ART recommendation by about a decade.

Prior to DNA extraction, the samples held about 0.95-11 million cryopreserved PBMC. CDR3 length equals 15 residues. The V end was cut by 5 bases, the J end by 0 bases, with 11 bases between. The germline V gene has CDR1 SQVTM and CDR2 ANQGSEA. Researchers report immunoSEQ v3.0 was run at survey level. TCRdb's table, derived via immunoSEQ multiplex PCR, lists solely in-frame clones and lacks some. The sample lists roughly 18,000 clones; more than 80% were seen once. Findings of the study overall: The study found that diversity rose after ART but stayed below transplant donor controls.

A remark on this clone: Its specificity is not known.

Sample: unsorted PBMCs, taken 4.2 years after starting antiretroviral therapy. The clonotype originates from a man aged 50 to 60 with HIV. This chain connects TRBV29-1 to TRBJ1-6, with D possibly being TRBD1 (6 bases). The CDR3 loop is CSVSGQSSYNSPLHF. For the CDR3, the DNA is TGCAGCGTTAGTGGACAGAGCTCCTATAATTCACCCCTCCACTTT.